The T cell receptor (beta chain) under discussion was sequenced for a study of blood T cell repertoires in COVID-19. Overall study: The samples span acute and convalescent COVID-19 from the United States, Italy and Spain. The cDNA or gDNA used as material had been derived from T cells, B-cell-depleted T cells, or PBMCs.

In the original processing: Nucleated cell counts were estimated from reference gene primer amplification. Here immunoSEQ multiplex PCR was the method, and the copy in TCRdb shows in-frame clones only, minus some. The D gene and trimming were derived from the DNA, and the V and J assignments and clone size from that table. The sample comprises around 65,000 clones, 76% of which are singletons, and about 6.4% rests with the top ten. Germline CDR1 LGHNA, CDR2 YNFKEQ. V shed 4 bases, J shed 3 bases, and the junction held 8 bases outside the gene matches. The CDR3 extends over 16 amino acids. The TCR sequence derives from a woman aged 50 to 60 with active or convalescent COVID-19. Specimen: peripheral blood. The chain couples TRBV4-2 to TRBJ2-1; 8 positions agree with TRBD1. CDR3 sequence (DNA): TGTGCCAGCAGCCTCATGGACAGGGCAAACTACAATGAGCAGTTCTTC. This codes for CASSLMDRANYNEQFF.